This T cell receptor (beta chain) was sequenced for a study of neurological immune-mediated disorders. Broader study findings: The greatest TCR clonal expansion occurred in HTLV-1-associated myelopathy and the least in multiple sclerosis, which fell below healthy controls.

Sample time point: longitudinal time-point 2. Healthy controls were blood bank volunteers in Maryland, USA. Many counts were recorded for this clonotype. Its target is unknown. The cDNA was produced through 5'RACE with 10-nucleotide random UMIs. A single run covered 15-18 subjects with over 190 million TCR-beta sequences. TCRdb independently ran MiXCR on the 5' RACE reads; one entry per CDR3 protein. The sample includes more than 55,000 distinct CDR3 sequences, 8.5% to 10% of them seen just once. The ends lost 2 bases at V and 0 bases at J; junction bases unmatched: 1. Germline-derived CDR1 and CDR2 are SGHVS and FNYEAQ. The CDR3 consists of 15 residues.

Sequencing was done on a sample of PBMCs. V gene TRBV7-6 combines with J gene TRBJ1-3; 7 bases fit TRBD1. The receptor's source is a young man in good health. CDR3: CASSLTGVSGNTIYF. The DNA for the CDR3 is TGTGCCAGCAGCTTAACAGGGGTCTCTGGAAACACCATATATTTT.